This entry concerns a single T cell receptor (beta chain). Per the original data handling: Counts of nucleated cells, estimated from reference gene primer amplification, were obtained. Here immunoSEQ multiplex PCR was the method, and the copy in TCRdb shows in-frame clones only, minus some. V, J and clone size reflect that table, while D and trimming were determined from the DNA. The sample has 200,000 to 250,000 clones; about 83% are singletons. The data derive from a study of blood T cell repertoires in COVID-19. The overall study: Whether acute or convalescent, the COVID-19 samples came from the United States, Italy and Spain. The analysed material was cDNA or gDNA that came from T cells, B-cell-depleted T cells, or PBMCs.

Germline CDR1 is WSHSY and CDR2 is SAAADI. V dropped 4 bases and J dropped 6 bases, with 10 bases sitting between them. CDR3 length: 13 amino acids. V is TRBV10-2 and J is TRBJ2-1; D might be TRBD2 (5 bases). Sequenced material: peripheral blood. This sequence was found in a young man who had recovered from COVID-19. CDR3 residues: CASSALVRNEQFF. The CDR3 nucleotides are TGCGCCAGCAGTGCACTAGTTCGCAATGAGCAGTTCTTC.